Following are 32 T cell receptor beta chains from one sample sequenced in a study of sequential checkpoint blockade in melanoma. Measured with immunoSEQ multiplex PCR; TCRdb has only the in-frame clones, and not every one. The data contain roughly 30,000 clones, roughly 90% of them singletons. Regarding treatment: randomized to nivolumab then ipilimumab (arm A) or the reverse (arm B). The source was CD8+ T cells sorted from blood (inferred from file names), collected from a patient given nivolumab and ipilimumab in sequence. These receptors were collected from a human donor with melanoma.

A single count supports this clone. V is TRBV6-4 and J is TRBJ2-7; no reliable D call. The length of the CDR3 is 13 residues. Germline V CDR1 and CDR2: MRHNA, SNTAGT. Trimming stripped 6 bases from V and 3 bases from J, with 12 bases between. The CDR3 region is CASSDGVGYEQYF. The CDR3 bases are TGTGCCAGCAGCGACGGAGTCGGCTACGAGCAGTACTTC.

This CDR3 is CASSSRADGTEAFF. The DNA of the CDR3 is TGTGCCAGCTCCAGCAGGGCGGACGGCACTGAAGCTTTCTTT. The genes are TRBV27 and TRBJ1-1; possibly TRBD1 for D (5 bases). CDR3 length: 14 residues. The germline gives CDR1 MNHEY, CDR2 SMNVEV (reference sequence). V was cut by 8 bases and J by 4 bases, with 17 bases left in between.

The V call is TRBV4-1, the J call TRBJ2-7; 7 bases fit TRBD1. The V and J ends lost 1 base and 3 bases, in that order; junction bases with no gene match: 9. CDR3 length: 16 residues. In germline, CDR1 is MGHRA, CDR2 YSYEKL. The CDR3 sequence: CASSQVYRGRFYEQYF. The CDR3 bases are TGCGCCAGCAGCCAAGTCTACAGGGGAAGATTCTACGAGCAGTACTTC.

This clone was detected only a few times. The chain has TRBV10-3 and TRBJ2-7; TRBD2 matches at 7 bases. The V gene end was trimmed by 10 bases and the J gene end by 7 bases; junction bases not matched to a gene: 22. This CDR3 is 16 amino acids long. CDR1 is ENHRY and CDR2 is SYGVKD in the germline V gene. CDR3 nucleotides: TGTGCCAGCAGATCGACCTGGACTAGTAAACCCGGGGAGCAGTACTTC. Its translation: CASRSTWTSKPGEQYF.

The table lists this clone with a count of one. The chain links TRBV5-1 to TRBJ1-5; 7 bases are shared with TRBD1. CDR1 and CDR2 from the germline V gene are SGHRS and YFSETQ. V was clipped by 4 bases and J by 6 bases; unmatched bases: 7. The CDR3 spans 14 residues. Here the CDR3 reads CASSLDRTSQPQHF. As DNA, the CDR3 is TGCGCCAGCAGCCTGGACAGGACAAGTCAGCCCCAGCATTTT.

The V and J genes are TRBV2 and TRBJ2-5, with 8 bases that match TRBD2. The CDR3 contains 14 residues. V dropped 5 bases and J dropped 1; count of bases not matched to a gene: 3. Germline V CDR1 and CDR2: SNHLY, FYNNEI. The CDR3 DNA follows: TGTGCCAGCAGTCAGCGGGAGCCCCAAGAGACCCAGTACTTC. It encodes CASSQREPQETQYF.

This clone was observed a single time. Other DNA sequences in the sample encode the same CDR3. The gene calls are TRBV27 and TRBJ2-7; 9 bases are a match to TRBD2. The CDR3 consists of 13 residues. V was pared by 8 bases and J by 1 base, with 3 bases of the junction left unmatched. From germline, CDR1 is MNHEY and CDR2 SMNVEV (reference sequence). The CDR3 loop is CASGLAGSYEQYF. CDR3 DNA sequence: TGTGCCAGCGGTCTAGCGGGATCCTACGAGCAGTACTTC.

This chain links TRBV4-3 with TRBJ1-4; D gene ambiguous. CDR3 size: 14 residues. Germline V gene sequence: CDR1 LGHNA, CDR2 YSLEER. Trimming left V 4 bases short and J 8 bases short, with 14 bases between. The DNA of the CDR3 is TGCGCCAGCAGCCCGTTGTGGCCGCAGGAAAAACTGTTTTTT. Its protein product is CASSPLWPQEKLFF.

The rearrangement links TRBV10-3 to TRBJ2-3, with 12 bases aligning to TRBD2. Germline V gene sequence: CDR1 ENHRY, CDR2 SYGVKD. This CDR3 contains 17 residues. V dropped 7 bases and J dropped 0; count of bases not matched to a gene: 8. The CDR3 here is CAINRWTSGTSTDTQYF. CDR3 DNA sequence: TGTGCCATCAACCGCTGGACTAGCGGGACAAGCACAGATACGCAGTATTTT.

This rearrangement joins TRBV5-4 to TRBJ1-1; D is perhaps TRBD1 (6 bases). With 1 base removed from V and 7 bases from J, the gap between germline ends came to 20 bases. Germline assignment: CDR1 SGHNT and CDR2 YYREEE (reference sequence). The CDR3 runs to 16 residues. The CDR3 region is CASSLWGGRGRGEAFF. CDR3 nucleotides: TGTGCCAGCAGCTTGTGGGGGGGCAGGGGACGGGGTGAAGCTTTCTTT.

The chain carries TRBV28 and TRBJ2-1; D is ambiguous. With 5 bases removed from V and 5 bases from J, the gap between germline ends came to 13 bases. The CDR3 is 14 residues long. The germline V gene encodes CDR1 MDHEN and CDR2 SYDVKM. The CDR3 nucleotides read TGTGCCAGCAGTCCCAGGATCGCCCACAATGAGCAGTTCTTC. It codes for CASSPRIAHNEQFF. The full variable domain, with the rest looked up from reference TRBV28 and TRBJ2-1, is DVKVTQSSRYLVKRTGEKVFLECVQDMDHENMFWYRQDPGLGLRLIYFSYDVKMKEKGDIPEGYSVSREKKERFSLILESASTNQTSMYLCASSPRIAHNEQFFGPGTRLTVL.

The chain joins TRBV19 to TRBJ2-1; perhaps TRBD2 as D (5 bases). Per the germline V gene, CDR1 is LNHDA and CDR2 is SQIVND (reference sequence). The CDR3 loop spans 18 amino acids. The germline V and J ends were trimmed by 5 bases and 0 bases, with 20 bases remaining between them. The CDR3 protein is CASSDQFGLPSSYNEQFF. Written as DNA, the CDR3 is TGTGCCAGTAGTGACCAGTTTGGACTTCCAAGCTCCTACAATGAGCAGTTCTTC. Full variable domain (outside the CDR3, taken from reference TRBV19 and TRBJ2-1): DGGITQSPKYLFRKEGQNVTLSCEQNLNHDAMYWYRQDPGQGLRLIYYSQIVNDFQKGDIAEGYSVSREKKESFPLTVTSAQKNPTAFYLCASSDQFGLPSSYNEQFFGPGTRLTVL.

The genes are TRBV27 and TRBJ2-7; 7 bases match TRBD1. This CDR3 spans 15 amino acids. Losses at the gene ends were 1 base for V and 2 bases for J; bases not matched to a gene: 5. CDR1 MNHEY and CDR2 SMNVEV come from the germline V gene (reference sequence). The CDR3, as DNA: TGTGCCAGCAGTTTATTAGACAGGGTGGCCTACGAGCAGTACTTC. Its protein product is CASSLLDRVAYEQYF.

The V call is TRBV10-1, the J call TRBJ2-7; no clear D. V was pared by 4 bases and J by 3 bases, with 4 bases between. In germline, CDR1 is WNHNN, CDR2 SYGVQD (reference sequence). The CDR3 loop spans 11 amino acids. CDR3 protein: CASSAGYEQYF. CDR3 nucleotide sequence: TGCGCCAGCAGTGCAGGCTACGAGCAGTACTTC.

This chain uses TRBV4-1 with TRBJ2-7, with D perhaps matching TRBD1 (6 bases). This CDR3 has 13 residues. Looked up from germline, CDR1 is MGHRA and CDR2 is YSYEKL. Trimming shortened V by 3 bases and J by 6 bases, and 12 bases separated the two germline ends. Here the CDR3 DNA reads TGCGCCAGCAGCCAGCCCGACAGGTCCGAGCAGTACTTC. Protein product: CASSQPDRSEQYF.

J is TRBJ2-3 and V is TRBV11-2; D might be TRBD1 (6 bases). The CDR3 length is 18 residues. Looked up from germline, CDR1 is SGHAT and CDR2 is FQNNGV. V was pared by 3 bases and J by 2 bases, with 21 bases between. The CDR3 sequence: CASSLKVGQGPSTDTQYF. For the CDR3, the DNA is TGTGCCAGCAGCTTGAAAGTGGGCCAGGGGCCCTCCACAGATACGCAGTATTTT.

This clone was observed a few times. This likely came from a read error, as a far larger clone is one base away. V and J are TRBV4-1 and TRBJ2-7; TRBD1 matches at 10 bases. Germline values: CDR1 MGHRA, CDR2 YSYEKL. The CDR3 has 15 residues. The V segment lost 8 bases and the J segment 4 bases; nucleotides outside the gene matches: 11. This CDR3 reads CASCPGQGEGYEQYF. The DNA for the CDR3 is TGCGCCAGCTGCCCTGGACAGGGGGAAGGGTACGAGCAGTACTTC.

The V call is TRBV7-9, the J call TRBJ2-3; TRBD1 matches 8 bases. With V trimmed by 5 bases and J by 6 bases, 7 bases remained unmatched. The CDR3 has 14 residues. CDR1 SEHNR and CDR2 FQNEAQ come from the germline V gene (reference sequence). The CDR3 region is CASSPGTGGDTQYF. The CDR3 DNA sequence: TGTGCCAGCAGCCCAGGGACAGGAGGGGATACGCAGTATTTT. The full variable domain, rest sourced from reference TRBV7-9 and TRBJ2-3, is DTGVSQNPRHKITKRGQNVTFRCDPISEHNRLYWYRQTLGQGPEFLTYFQNEAQLEKSRLLSDRFSAERPKGSFSTLEIQRTEQGDSAMYLCASSPGTGGDTQYFGPGTRLTVL.

The CDR3 DNA is TGCGCCAGCAGTGATCCCCGAAAAAAGACAGGGGATCACAATCAGCCCCAGCATTTT. It specifies CASSDPRKKTGDHNQPQHF. The rearrangement links TRBV10-1 to TRBJ1-5; 8 bases fit TRBD1. J gave up 3 bases and V 3 bases, and 16 bases lay outside the gene matches. CDR1 and CDR2 (germline): WNHNN, SYGVQD (reference sequence). The CDR3 spans 19 residues.

The rearrangement joins TRBV14 to TRBJ2-2; D is perhaps TRBD2 (5 bases). This CDR3 is 18 amino acids long. CDR1 is SGHDN and CDR2 is FVKESK in the germline V gene. The ends were cut back, 0 bases at V and 3 bases at J, with 17 bases in the middle. The CDR3 sequence is CASSQDWRSLRDTGELFF. The CDR3 DNA sequence: TGTGCCAGCAGCCAAGATTGGAGGAGCTTGCGAGACACCGGGGAGCTGTTTTTT.

V gene TRBV19 combines with J gene TRBJ1-5; D is unclear. This CDR3 contains 15 residues. Germline-derived CDR1 and CDR2 are LNHDA and SQIVND (reference sequence). The V end was cut by 6 bases, the J end by 0 bases, with 12 bases between. The CDR3 region is CASRTAGYSNQPQHF. The CDR3 DNA reads TGTGCCAGTAGGACCGCGGGTTATAGCAATCAGCCCCAGCATTTT. The whole variable domain, filled in from reference TRBV19 and TRBJ1-5, reads DGGITQSPKYLFRKEGQNVTLSCEQNLNHDAMYWYRQDPGQGLRLIYYSQIVNDFQKGDIAEGYSVSREKKESFPLTVTSAQKNPTAFYLCASRTAGYSNQPQHFGDGTRLSIL.

This chain joins TRBV14 and TRBJ1-4; TRBD1 matches 10 bases. The V gene's germline CDR1 is SGHDN and CDR2 FVKESK. The trim removed 5 bases at V and 7 bases at J, leaving 4 bases unmatched. The CDR3 loop spans 14 amino acids. This CDR3 reads CASSLTGGPEKLFF. DNA for the CDR3: TGTGCCAGCAGCTTGACAGGGGGCCCTGAAAAACTGTTTTTT.

The chain joins TRBV14 to TRBJ2-5; weak D call: TRBD1 (6 bases). V dropped 0 bases and J dropped 4 bases, with 15 bases sitting between them. The CDR3 extends over 16 amino acids. The germline CDR1 and CDR2 sequences are SGHDN and FVKESK. In DNA form, the CDR3 reads TGTGCCAGCAGCCAAGAGGGCAGGGGAAAGGGAGAGACCCAGTACTTC. This codes for CASSQEGRGKGETQYF.

The gene calls are TRBV4-3 and TRBJ2-7; D may be TRBD2 (5 bases). With 0 bases removed from V and 3 bases from J, the gap between germline ends came to 24 bases. This CDR3 comprises 19 residues. Germline loops: CDR1 LGHNA, CDR2 YSLEER. As DNA, the CDR3 is TGCGCCAGCAGCCAAGATCTCGGGGTGGAGGCTGGGATCAACTACGAGCAGTACTTC. Translating it yields CASSQDLGVEAGINYEQYF.

The V and J genes are TRBV29-1 and TRBJ2-7; D possibly corresponds to TRBD1 (7 bases). The V gene lost 3 bases and the J gene lost 2 bases, with 20 bases spanning the gap. The CDR3 is 16 residues long. In germline, CDR1 is SQVTM, CDR2 ANQGSEA. This chain's CDR3 is CSVEEWSDREAYEQYF. CDR3 DNA sequence: TGCAGCGTTGAGGAGTGGAGTGACAGGGAGGCCTACGAGCAGTACTTC.

V usage is TRBV28 and J usage is TRBJ2-1; D perhaps matches TRBD2 (5 bases). V was trimmed by 2 bases and J by 5 bases, leaving 13 bases between them. The CDR3 has 15 amino acids. Per germline, CDR1 MDHEN and CDR2 SYDVKM. CDR3 nucleotides: TGTGCCAGCAGTTTACCGGGGATACTAAACAATGAGCAGTTCTTC. Translating it yields CASSLPGILNNEQFF.

The chain has TRBV29-1 and TRBJ1-1; D gene uncertain. V was cut by 4 bases and J by 1 base, with 13 bases left in between. Looked up from germline, CDR1 is SQVTM and CDR2 is ANQGSEA. This CDR3 region has 14 residues. The CDR3 sequence is CSVVEARGNTEAFF. The CDR3 DNA reads as TGCAGCGTTGTGGAGGCTCGGGGGAACACTGAAGCTTTCTTT.

A single count supports this clone. The rearrangement uses TRBV29-1 and TRBJ2-5; 7 nucleotides align to TRBD2. This CDR3 region has 12 residues. Germline V lookup: CDR1 SQVTM, CDR2 ANQGSEA. Trimming removed 5 bases from V and 5 bases from J; junction bases left unmatched: 5. The CDR3 spells CSVRRGRETQYF. The CDR3 DNA is TGCAGCGTTCGGCGGGGGAGGGAGACCCAGTACTTC.

The chain is built from TRBV2 and TRBJ2-2, with TRBD2 identical over 13 bases. This CDR3 is 20 amino acids long. Trimming took 7 bases from V and 3 from J; bases not matched to a gene: 17. Germline V gives CDR1 SNHLY, CDR2 FYNNEI. CDR3 nucleotides: TGTGCCAGCAACCTTCTGACAGGACTAGCGGGAGTTAAGGACACCGGGGAGCTGTTTTTT. It is translated as CASNLLTGLAGVKDTGELFF.

This rearrangement joins TRBV19 to TRBJ2-3; TRBD1 matches at 7 bases. The CDR3 length is 14 residues. V shed 5 bases, J shed 0 bases, and the junction held 2 bases outside the gene matches. Per the germline V gene, CDR1 is LNHDA and CDR2 is SQIVND (reference sequence). CDR3 residues: CASSDRASTDTQYF. The DNA for the CDR3 is TGTGCCAGTAGTGACAGGGCGAGCACAGATACGCAGTATTTT.

Only one count was recorded for this clone. The gene calls are TRBV19 and TRBJ1-5, with a possible D match to TRBD1 (5 bases). The V end lost 3 bases, the J end lost 2 bases, and 8 bases lay between the germline ends. This CDR3 region has 14 residues. Germline V gene sequence: CDR1 LNHDA, CDR2 SQIVND (reference sequence). In DNA form, the CDR3 reads TGTGCCAGTAGTATCAGGGATGGCAATCAGCCCCAGCATTTT. It codes for CASSIRDGNQPQHF.

In the case of this clone: One junction end disagrees with the germline gene, perhaps due to a read error. This chain links TRBV6-1 with TRBJ2-5; the D is unclear. The V gene's germline CDR1 is MNHNS and CDR2 SASEGT. This CDR3 contains 12 residues. CDR3 nucleotides: TGTGCCAGCAGTGAAGCGCCTACCGATATACACTTC. It yields the protein CASSEAPTDIHF.